The 30 T cell receptor beta chains below come from one sample, sequenced in a study of blood T cell repertoires in COVID-19. Data came from immunoSEQ multiplex PCR; TCRdb stores just in-frame clones and leaves some out. The sample contains approximately 500,000 clones, around 87% of which appear only once. Input material: PBMCs or T cells enriched from blood (not recorded which). All receptors come from a woman between 35 and 50 years old who had recovered from COVID-19.

The chain uses TRBV5-1 and TRBJ2-2; the D gene is possibly TRBD2 (5 bases). CDR1 is SGHRS and CDR2 is YFSETQ in the germline V gene. V was shortened by 5 bases and J by 7 bases, with 6 bases between the two germline ends. The CDR3 runs 11 residues. The CDR3 DNA is TGCGCCAGCAGGGAGGACGGGGAGCTGTTTTTT. Translated: CASREDGELFF.

This rearrangement joins TRBV24-1 to TRBJ1-1; D remains ambiguous. V was pared by 5 bases and J by 6 bases, with 12 bases between. CDR1 and CDR2 from the germline V gene are KGHDR and SFDVKD. CDR3 length: 13 residues. CDR3 in DNA: TGTGCCACCAGTGGGGAGGGTAGAGCTGAAGCTTTCTTT. It yields the protein CATSGEGRAEAFF.

The chain uses TRBV19 and TRBJ1-1; a possible D gene is TRBD1 (5 bases). This CDR3 spans 12 amino acids. V lost 7 bases and J lost 0, with 6 bases in between. Germline V gene lookup returns CDR1 LNHDA and CDR2 SQIVND (reference sequence). CDR3 nucleotides: TGTGCCAGTACAGGGCTGAACACTGAAGCTTTCTTT. Encoded protein: CASTGLNTEAFF.

This clone was recorded only once. The chain employs TRBV11-2 and TRBJ2-2, with a weak D call TRBD2 (5 bases). CDR3 length: 17 residues. Germline V gene lookup returns CDR1 SGHAT and CDR2 FQNNGV. V gave up 5 bases and J gave up 1 base, with 17 bases separating them. The CDR3 region is CASSPIPAALNTGELFF. Written as DNA, the CDR3 is TGTGCCAGCAGCCCCATCCCAGCGGCCCTGAACACCGGGGAGCTGTTTTTT. The full variable domain, completed using reference TRBV11-2 and TRBJ2-2, is EAGVAQSPRYKIIEKRQSVAFWCNPISGHATLYWYQQILGQGPKLLIQFQNNGVVDDSQLPKDRFSAERLKGVDSTLKIQPAKLEDSAVYLCASSPIPAALNTGELFFGEGSRLTVL.

V and J are TRBV5-1 and TRBJ1-2, with 8 bases aligning to TRBD1. Germline V lookup: CDR1 SGHRS, CDR2 YFSETQ. Trimming removed 4 bases from V and 3 bases from J; junction bases left unmatched: 2. The CDR3 contains 13 residues. The CDR3 DNA reads as TGCGCCAGCAGCCCGGACAGGGACTATGGCTACACCTTC. Amino acid sequence: CASSPDRDYGYTF.

Of note for this clone: One junction end does not reproduce the germline sequence, and a read error may be involved. The gene calls are TRBV7-6 and TRBJ2-2; possibly TRBD2 for D (6 bases). The CDR3 sequence is 15 residues long. Germline V lookup: CDR1 SGHVS, CDR2 FNYEAQ. The CDR3 spells CASITTPGSPGGLFF. CDR3 DNA sequence: TGTGCCAGCATCACAACCCCCGGCTCCCCCGGGGGGCTGTTTTTT. Filled out from reference TRBV7-6 and TRBJ2-2, the complete variable domain reads GAGVSQSPRYKVTKRGQDVALRCDPISGHVSLYWYRQALGQGPEFLTYFNYEAQQDKSGLPNDRFSAERPEGSISTLTIQRTEQRDSAMYRCASITTPGSPGGLFFGEGSRLTVL.

The chain employs TRBV7-9 and TRBJ2-2, with 10 bases fitting TRBD1. The CDR3 is 17 amino acids. V was pared by 5 bases and J by 4 bases, with 10 bases of the junction left unmatched. Per the germline V gene, CDR1 is SEHNR and CDR2 is FQNEAQ (reference sequence). The CDR3 sequence: CASSETGGAPGTGELFF. CDR3 sequence (DNA): TGTGCCAGCAGCGAGACAGGGGGCGCCCCGGGCACCGGGGAGCTGTTTTTT.

The chain combines TRBV12-3 or TRBV12-4 with TRBJ2-1; D is perhaps TRBD2 (5 bases). The CDR3 is 13 residues long. V was clipped by 1 base and J by 10 bases, with 11 bases between them. The CDR3 DNA reads as TGTGCCAGCAGTTTAGAGGTGGGAGTAGAGCAGTTCTTC. Its protein product is CASSLEVGVEQFF.

The gene calls are TRBV7-2 and TRBJ2-4; TRBD1 aligns across 7 bases. Trimming cost V 6 bases and J 9 bases; bases outside gene matches: 8. Germline CDR1 reads SGHTA; CDR2 reads FQGNSA. This CDR3 has 13 residues. For the CDR3, the DNA is TGTGCCAGCAGAGTAACAGGGGACGGCATTCAGTACTTC. This encodes CASRVTGDGIQYF.

V gene TRBV7-9 combines with J gene TRBJ2-7; 8 positions agree with TRBD2. CDR3 size: 18 residues. V was clipped by 1 base and J by 0 bases; unmatched bases: 11. Germline CDR1 is SEHNR and CDR2 is FQNEAQ (reference sequence). The CDR3 nucleotides read TGTGCCAGCAGCTTAGGGTTGGGCGGGAGGTCCCCCTCCTACGAGCAGTACTTC. It translates to CASSLGLGGRSPSYEQYF.

The genes are TRBV6-2 or TRBV6-3 and TRBJ1-5; TRBD1 is a possible D gene (5 bases). CDR1 MNHEY and CDR2 SVGEGT come from the germline V gene. The CDR3 has 15 residues. Between the trimmed V and J ends, which lost 1 base and 3 bases, there was a span of 10 bases. The DNA for the CDR3 is TGTGCCAGCAGTTACTTGGGGGGGATCAATCAGCCCCAGCATTTT. Translated, it gives CASSYLGGINQPQHF.

The V gene is TRBV30, the J gene TRBJ1-5, with 7 bases fitting TRBD1. This CDR3 has 15 residues. J gave up 2 bases and V 0 bases, and 4 bases lay outside the gene matches. CDR1 GTSNPN and CDR2 SVGIG come from the germline V gene (reference sequence). The DNA for the CDR3 is TGTGCCTGGAGTGTAAGGGGGCAGGGCAATCAGCCCCAGCATTTT. Translated: CAWSVRGQGNQPQHF.

This chain connects TRBV6-2 or TRBV6-3 to TRBJ1-1; TRBD1 matches at 8 bases. This CDR3 region has 17 residues. V shed 0 bases, J shed 0 bases, and the junction held 6 bases outside the gene matches. The germline V gene has CDR1 MNHEY and CDR2 SVGEGT. The CDR3 bases are TGTGCCAGCAGTTACTCTTCTTGGACAGGGATGAACACTGAAGCTTTCTTT. It yields the protein CASSYSSWTGMNTEAFF.

This chain joins TRBV6-5 and TRBJ2-7, with D possibly matching TRBD2 (6 bases). This CDR3 has 15 residues. Trimming pared 8 bases from V and 6 bases from J, leaving 23 bases between. CDR1 and CDR2 from the germline V gene are MNHEY and SVGAGI. CDR3 nucleotide sequence: TGTGCCAGCGGCTTTAATAGCGAGGGGACTCGCGAGCAGTACTTC. Translating it yields CASGFNSEGTREQYF.

This chain links TRBV29-1 with TRBJ1-1; D is perhaps TRBD1 (6 bases). CDR1 is SQVTM and CDR2 is ANQGSEA in the germline V gene. Between the trimmed V and J ends, which lost 6 bases and 1 base, there was a span of 15 bases. This CDR3 contains 14 residues. The CDR3: CSVAVQGTNTEAFF. CDR3 nucleotides: TGCAGCGTGGCGGTCCAGGGGACGAACACTGAAGCTTTCTTT.

The V gene is TRBV7-2, the J gene TRBJ1-1; TRBD1 aligns across 7 bases. This CDR3 spans 14 amino acids. Losses at the gene ends were 4 bases for V and 1 base for J; bases not matched to a gene: 3. Germline lookup yields CDR1 SGHTA and CDR2 FQGNSA. The CDR3 is CASSYRDRNTEAFF. The CDR3 DNA sequence: TGTGCCAGCAGCTACCGGGACAGGAACACTGAAGCTTTCTTT.

The V call is TRBV5-1, the J call TRBJ2-5; a weak D match, TRBD2 (6 bases). Germline V gene data show CDR1 as SGHRS and CDR2 as YFSETQ. There are 14 residues in the CDR3. V was cut by 4 bases and J by 4 bases, with 14 bases left in between. The CDR3 bases are TGCGCCAGCAGCCTCCAGGTCGGGGGAGAGACCCAGTACTTC. Its translation is CASSLQVGGETQYF.

This clone was picked up a small number of times. This chain uses TRBV5-4 with TRBJ2-7, with 10 positions matching TRBD1. V was pared by 2 bases and J by 6 bases, with 8 bases of the junction left unmatched. Germline CDR1 is SGHNT and CDR2 is YYREEE (reference sequence). The CDR3 has 15 amino acids. The CDR3: CASSFGRDRGLEQYF. The CDR3 DNA is TGTGCCAGCAGCTTTGGTCGGGACAGGGGCCTCGAGCAGTACTTC.

The rearrangement links TRBV29-1 to TRBJ2-7, with D possibly being TRBD2 (6 bases). Germline values: CDR1 SQVTM, CDR2 ANQGSEA. The CDR3 consists of 13 residues. Trimming stripped 6 bases from V and 5 bases from J, with 17 bases between. CDR3 loop: CSVNGGLSDEQYF. As DNA, the CDR3 is TGCAGCGTCAACGGGGGACTGTCGGACGAGCAGTACTTC.

The genes are TRBV12-3 or TRBV12-4 and TRBJ2-7; a weak D match, TRBD2 (5 bases). V was pared by 7 bases and J by 3 bases, with 10 bases between. There are 12 residues in the CDR3. This CDR3 reads CASTKDYYEQYF. In DNA, the CDR3 is TGTGCCAGCACCAAAGACTACTACGAGCAGTACTTC.

This chain joins TRBV18 and TRBJ2-3; tentative D call: TRBD1 (5 bases). The CDR3 runs to 16 residues. CDR1 and CDR2 (germline): KGHSH, LQKENI. V lost 0 bases and J 3 bases, leaving 13 bases between the germline ends. The CDR3 DNA follows: TGTGCCAGCTCACCACCCGTGATAGGGGTAACAGATACGCAGTATTTT. Translating gives CASSPPVIGVTDTQYF. Looking up the rest from reference TRBV18 and TRBJ2-3 gives the full variable domain: NAGVMQNPRHLVRRRGQEARLRCSPMKGHSHVYWYRQLPEEGLKFMVYLQKENIIDESGMPKERFSAEFPKEGPSILRIQQVVRGDSAAYFCASSPPVIGVTDTQYFGPGTRLTVL.

The rearrangement uses TRBV7-9 and TRBJ2-1; 7 positions agree with TRBD2. The CDR3 spans 13 residues. Germline assignment: CDR1 SEHNR and CDR2 FQNEAQ (reference sequence). Unmatched junction bases numbered 5, after V lost 4 bases and J lost 8 bases. CDR3 residues: CASSYGEGDEQFF. CDR3 in DNA: TGTGCCAGCAGCTATGGGGAGGGCGATGAGCAGTTCTTC.

The chain employs TRBV7-2 and TRBJ1-3, with 10 bases that match TRBD1. The CDR3 is 16 residues long. The germline V gene encodes CDR1 SGHTA and CDR2 FQGNSA. V was clipped by 5 bases and J by 1 base; unmatched bases: 5. CDR3 coding DNA: TGTGCCAGCAGCAGGACAGGGGGAAGTTCTGGAAACACCATATATTTT. Translating gives CASSRTGGSSGNTIYF. The whole variable domain, filled in from reference TRBV7-2 and TRBJ1-3, reads GAGVSQSPSNKVTEKGKDVELRCDPISGHTALYWYRQSLGQGLEFLIYFQGNSAPDKSGLPSDRFSAERTGGSVSTLTIQRTQQEDSAVYLCASSRTGGSSGNTIYFGEGSWLTVV.

The chain recombines TRBV15 with TRBJ1-3, with D possibly TRBD1 on 5 matching bases. This CDR3 is 15 amino acids long. V shed 0 bases and J shed 4 bases, with 10 bases lying between them. Per the germline V gene, CDR1 is LNHNV and CDR2 is YYDKDF (reference sequence). The CDR3 nucleotides read TGTGCCACCAGCAGAGAAGGTGGGGGGGGAAACACCATATATTTT. This codes for CATSREGGGGNTIYF. The whole variable domain, remainder taken from reference TRBV15 and TRBJ1-3, is DAMVIQNPRYQVTQFGKPVTLSCSQTLNHNVMYWYQQKSSQAPKLLFHYYDKDFNNEADTPDNFQSRRPNTSFCFLDIRSPGLGDTAMYLCATSREGGGGNTIYFGEGSWLTVV.

This chain links TRBV11-2 with TRBJ2-5; D remains unclear. The ends were cut back, 4 bases at V and 0 bases at J, with 6 bases in the middle. The germline V gene has CDR1 SGHAT and CDR2 FQNNGV. This CDR3 is 13 amino acids long. The CDR3 sequence: CASSSNNQETQYF. CDR3 DNA sequence: TGTGCCAGCAGCTCGAACAACCAAGAGACCCAGTACTTC.

The chain has TRBV6-4 and TRBJ1-1; D unclear. CDR1 and CDR2 (germline): MRHNA, SNTAGT. V was cut by 6 bases and J by 0 bases, with 8 bases left in between. The CDR3 has 13 amino acids. The CDR3 loop reads CASRLQLNTEAFF. For the CDR3, the DNA is TGTGCCAGCAGATTACAGCTGAACACTGAAGCTTTCTTT.

V is TRBV10-3 and J is TRBJ1-4; no reliable D call. V dropped 4 bases and J dropped 7 bases, with 7 bases sitting between them. CDR3 length equals 12 residues. Germline V gene data show CDR1 as ENHRY and CDR2 as SYGVKD. CDR3 residues: CAISAESEKLFF. The DNA of the CDR3 is TGTGCCATCAGTGCCGAGAGTGAAAAACTGTTTTTT.

This chain joins TRBV27 and TRBJ2-2; 9 bases map to TRBD1. The germline CDR1 and CDR2 sequences are MNHEY and SMNVEV (reference sequence). Trimming at V came to 2 bases and at J to 0 bases, leaving 13 bases not matched to a gene. This CDR3 has 20 amino acids. This CDR3 is CASSLGMTGGSISNTGELFF. The CDR3 DNA is TGTGCCAGCAGTTTAGGCATGACAGGGGGGTCCATATCGAACACCGGGGAGCTGTTTTTT.

This clone was seen only once. V is TRBV6-5 and J is TRBJ1-2, with D perhaps matching TRBD1 (6 bases). V was cut by 8 bases and J by 6 bases, with 13 bases left in between. This CDR3 is 12 amino acids long. Germline CDR1 is MNHEY and CDR2 is SVGAGI. The CDR3 protein is CASGWTVDGYTF. CDR3 coding DNA: TGTGCCAGCGGGTGGACAGTCGATGGCTACACCTTC.

This chain uses TRBV19 with TRBJ1-5; no clear D. The CDR3 runs to 22 residues. Trimming stripped 0 bases from V and 0 bases from J, with 27 bases between. Germline values: CDR1 LNHDA, CDR2 SQIVND (reference sequence). The chain's CDR3 is CASSIEFRSPTDQTHSNQPQHF. The DNA for the CDR3 is TGTGCCAGTAGTATAGAGTTTCGGTCCCCAACAGACCAGACCCATAGCAATCAGCCCCAGCATTTT.